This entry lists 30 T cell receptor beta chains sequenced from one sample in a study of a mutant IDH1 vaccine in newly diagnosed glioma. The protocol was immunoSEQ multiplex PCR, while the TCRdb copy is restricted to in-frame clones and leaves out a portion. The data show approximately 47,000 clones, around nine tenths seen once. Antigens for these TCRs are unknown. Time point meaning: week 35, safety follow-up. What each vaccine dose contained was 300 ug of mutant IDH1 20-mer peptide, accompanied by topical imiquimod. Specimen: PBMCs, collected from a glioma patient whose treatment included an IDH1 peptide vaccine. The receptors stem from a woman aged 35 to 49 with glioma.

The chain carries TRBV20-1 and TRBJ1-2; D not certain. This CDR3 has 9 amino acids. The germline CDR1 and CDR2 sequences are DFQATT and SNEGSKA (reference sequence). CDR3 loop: CRVGYGYTF. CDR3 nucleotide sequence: TGCAGAGTAGGCTATGGCTACACCTTC.

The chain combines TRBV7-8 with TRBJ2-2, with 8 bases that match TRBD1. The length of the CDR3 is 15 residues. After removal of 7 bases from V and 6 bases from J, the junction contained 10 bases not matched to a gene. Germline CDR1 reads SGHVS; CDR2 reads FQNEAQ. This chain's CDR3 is CASKFGQGVPGELFF. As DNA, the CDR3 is TGTGCCAGCAAGTTCGGACAGGGAGTCCCCGGGGAGCTGTTTTTT.

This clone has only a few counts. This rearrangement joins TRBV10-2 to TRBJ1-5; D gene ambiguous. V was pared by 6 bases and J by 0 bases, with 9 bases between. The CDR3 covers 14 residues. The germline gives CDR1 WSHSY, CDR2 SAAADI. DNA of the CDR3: TGCGCCAGCAGCGCGAGCGATAGCAATCAGCCCCAGCATTTT. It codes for CASSASDSNQPQHF.

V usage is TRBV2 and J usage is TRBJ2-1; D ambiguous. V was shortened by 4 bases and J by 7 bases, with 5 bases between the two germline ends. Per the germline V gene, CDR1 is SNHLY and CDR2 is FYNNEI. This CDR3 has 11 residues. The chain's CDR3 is CASSGENEQFF. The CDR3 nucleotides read TGTGCCAGCAGTGGAGAAAATGAGCAGTTCTTC.

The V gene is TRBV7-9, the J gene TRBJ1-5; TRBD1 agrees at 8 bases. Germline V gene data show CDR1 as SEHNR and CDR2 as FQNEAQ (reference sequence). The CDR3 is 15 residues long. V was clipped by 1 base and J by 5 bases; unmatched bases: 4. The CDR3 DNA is TGTGCCAGCAGCTTAGGAGGACAGGGCCATCAGCCCCAGCATTTT. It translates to CASSLGGQGHQPQHF.

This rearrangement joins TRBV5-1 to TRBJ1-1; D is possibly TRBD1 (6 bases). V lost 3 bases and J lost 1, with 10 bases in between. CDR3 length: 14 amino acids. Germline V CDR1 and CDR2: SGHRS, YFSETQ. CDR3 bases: TGCGCCAGCAGCTCACAGGGATGGAACACTGAAGCTTTCTTT. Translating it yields CASSSQGWNTEAFF. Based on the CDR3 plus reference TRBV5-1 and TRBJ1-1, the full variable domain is KAGVTQTPRYLIKTRGQQVTLSCSPISGHRSVSWYQQTPGQGLQFLFEYFSETQRNKGNFPGRFSGRQFSNSRSEMNVSTLELGDSALYLCASSSQGWNTEAFFGQGTRLTVV.

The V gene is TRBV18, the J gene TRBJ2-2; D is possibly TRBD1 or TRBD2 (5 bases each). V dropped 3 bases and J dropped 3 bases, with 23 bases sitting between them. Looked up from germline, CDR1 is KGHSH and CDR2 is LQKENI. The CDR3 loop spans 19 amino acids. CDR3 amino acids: CASSPTFLQGSRDTGELFF. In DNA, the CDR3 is TGTGCCAGCTCACCCACCTTCCTCCAGGGATCGCGGGACACCGGGGAGCTGTTTTTT.

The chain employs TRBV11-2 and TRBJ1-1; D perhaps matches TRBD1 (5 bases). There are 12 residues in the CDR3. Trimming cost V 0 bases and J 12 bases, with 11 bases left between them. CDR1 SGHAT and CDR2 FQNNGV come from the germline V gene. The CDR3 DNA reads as TGTGCCAGCAGCTTAGATTGGGGGTGGCCTTTCTTT. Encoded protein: CASSLDWGWPFF.

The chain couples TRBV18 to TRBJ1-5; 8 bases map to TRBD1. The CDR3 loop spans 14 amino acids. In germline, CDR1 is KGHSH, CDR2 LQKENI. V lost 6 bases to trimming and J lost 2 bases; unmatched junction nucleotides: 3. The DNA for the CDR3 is TGTGCCAGCTCCGGACAGGGAGGCAATCAGCCCCAGCATTTT. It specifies CASSGQGGNQPQHF.

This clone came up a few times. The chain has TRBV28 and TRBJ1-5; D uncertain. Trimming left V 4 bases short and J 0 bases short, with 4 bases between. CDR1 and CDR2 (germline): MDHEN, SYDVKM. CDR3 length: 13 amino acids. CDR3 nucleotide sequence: TGTGCCAGCAGTTGGGCTAGCAATCAGCCCCAGCATTTT. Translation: CASSWASNQPQHF. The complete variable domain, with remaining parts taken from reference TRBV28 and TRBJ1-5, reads DVKVTQSSRYLVKRTGEKVFLECVQDMDHENMFWYRQDPGLGLRLIYFSYDVKMKEKGDIPEGYSVSREKKERFSLILESASTNQTSMYLCASSWASNQPQHFGDGTRLSIL.

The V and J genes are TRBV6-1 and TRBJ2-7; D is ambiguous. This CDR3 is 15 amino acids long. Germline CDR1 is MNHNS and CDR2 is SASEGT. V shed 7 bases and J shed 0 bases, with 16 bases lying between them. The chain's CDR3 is CASIPVPFSSYEQYF. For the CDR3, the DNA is TGTGCCAGCATTCCCGTTCCTTTTAGCTCCTACGAGCAGTACTTC.

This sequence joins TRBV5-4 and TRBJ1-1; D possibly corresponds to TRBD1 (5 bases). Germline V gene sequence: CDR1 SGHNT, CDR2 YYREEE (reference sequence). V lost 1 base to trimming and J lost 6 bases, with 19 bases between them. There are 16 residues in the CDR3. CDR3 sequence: CASSLWGGRGDAEAFF. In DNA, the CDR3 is TGTGCCAGCAGCTTGTGGGGGGGGAGAGGGGACGCTGAAGCTTTCTTT.

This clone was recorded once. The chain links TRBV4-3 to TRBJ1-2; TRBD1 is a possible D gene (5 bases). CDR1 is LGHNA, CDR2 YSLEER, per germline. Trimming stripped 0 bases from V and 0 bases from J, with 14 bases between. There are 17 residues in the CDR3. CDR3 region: CASSQDRGGFPNYGYTF. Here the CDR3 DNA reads TGCGCCAGCAGCCAAGATCGGGGGGGATTTCCTAACTATGGCTACACCTTC.

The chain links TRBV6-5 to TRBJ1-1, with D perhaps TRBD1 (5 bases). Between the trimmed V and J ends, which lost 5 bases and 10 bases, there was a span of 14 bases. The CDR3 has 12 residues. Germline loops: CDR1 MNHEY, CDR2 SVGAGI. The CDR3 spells CASSDLGRSAFF. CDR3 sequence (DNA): TGTGCCAGCAGTGACCTGGGACGGTCAGCTTTCTTT.

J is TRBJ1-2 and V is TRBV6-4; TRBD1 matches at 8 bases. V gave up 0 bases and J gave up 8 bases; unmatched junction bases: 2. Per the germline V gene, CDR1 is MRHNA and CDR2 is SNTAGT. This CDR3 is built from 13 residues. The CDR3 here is CASSDSTGEGYTF. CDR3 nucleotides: TGTGCCAGCAGTGACTCGACAGGGGAGGGCTACACCTTC.

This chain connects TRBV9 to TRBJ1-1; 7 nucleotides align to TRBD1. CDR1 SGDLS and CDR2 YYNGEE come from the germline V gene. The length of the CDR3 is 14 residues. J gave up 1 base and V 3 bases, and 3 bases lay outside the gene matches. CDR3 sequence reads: CASSARTGNTEAFF. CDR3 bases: TGTGCCAGCAGCGCCAGGACAGGGAACACTGAAGCTTTCTTT.

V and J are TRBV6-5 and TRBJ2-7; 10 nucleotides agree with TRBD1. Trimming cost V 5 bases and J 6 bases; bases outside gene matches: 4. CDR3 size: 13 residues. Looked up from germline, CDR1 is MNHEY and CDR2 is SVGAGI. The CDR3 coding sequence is TGTGCCAGCAGTGGGGACAGGGGACGCGAGCAGTACTTC. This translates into CASSGDRGREQYF.

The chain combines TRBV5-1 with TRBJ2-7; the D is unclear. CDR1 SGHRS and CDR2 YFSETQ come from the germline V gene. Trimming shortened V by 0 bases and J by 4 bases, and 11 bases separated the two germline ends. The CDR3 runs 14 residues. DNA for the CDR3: TGCGCCAGCAGCTTGGTGGTACTCCCATACGAGCAGTACTTC. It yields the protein CASSLVVLPYEQYF.

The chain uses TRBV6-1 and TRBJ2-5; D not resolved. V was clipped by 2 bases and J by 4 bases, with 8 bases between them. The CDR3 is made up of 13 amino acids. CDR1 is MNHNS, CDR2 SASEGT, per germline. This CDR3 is CASSEPIRETQYF. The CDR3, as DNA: TGTGCCAGCAGTGAACCTATCCGAGAGACCCAGTACTTC.

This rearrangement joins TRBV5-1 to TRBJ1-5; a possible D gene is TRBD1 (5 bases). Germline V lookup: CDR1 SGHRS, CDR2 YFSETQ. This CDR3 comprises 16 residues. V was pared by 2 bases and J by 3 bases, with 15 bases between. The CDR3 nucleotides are TGCGCCAGCAGCTTCCCCGACAGCCCCATCAATCAGCCCCAGCATTTT. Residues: CASSFPDSPINQPQHF. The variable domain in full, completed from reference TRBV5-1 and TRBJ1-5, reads KAGVTQTPRYLIKTRGQQVTLSCSPISGHRSVSWYQQTPGQGLQFLFEYFSETQRNKGNFPGRFSGRQFSNSRSEMNVSTLELGDSALYLCASSFPDSPINQPQHFGDGTRLSIL.

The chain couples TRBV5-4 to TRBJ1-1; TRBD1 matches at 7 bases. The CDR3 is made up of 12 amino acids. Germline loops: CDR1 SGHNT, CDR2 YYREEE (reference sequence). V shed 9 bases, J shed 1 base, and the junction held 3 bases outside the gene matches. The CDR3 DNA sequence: TGTGCCACCGGGACAGAGAACACTGAAGCTTTCTTT. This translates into CATGTENTEAFF.

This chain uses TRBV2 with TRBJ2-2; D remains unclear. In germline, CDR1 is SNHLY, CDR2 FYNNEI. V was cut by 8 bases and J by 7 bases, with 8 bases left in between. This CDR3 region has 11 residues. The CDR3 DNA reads TGTGCCAGCTCCGGCCTCGGGGAGCTGTTTTTT. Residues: CASSGLGELFF.

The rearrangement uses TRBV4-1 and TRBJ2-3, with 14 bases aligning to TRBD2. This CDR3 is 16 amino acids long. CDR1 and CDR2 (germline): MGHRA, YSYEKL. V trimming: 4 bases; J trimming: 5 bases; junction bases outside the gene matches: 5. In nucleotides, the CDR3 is TGCGCCAGCAGCCCAGGACTAGCGGGGGGTGTAGATACGCAGTATTTT. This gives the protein CASSPGLAGGVDTQYF.

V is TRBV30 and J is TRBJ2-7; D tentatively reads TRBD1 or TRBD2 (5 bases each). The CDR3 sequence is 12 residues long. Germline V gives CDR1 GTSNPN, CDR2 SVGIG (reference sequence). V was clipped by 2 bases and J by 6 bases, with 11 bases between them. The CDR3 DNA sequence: TGTGCCTGGAGTTGGGACCGCGGCGAGCAGTACTTC. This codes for CAWSWDRGEQYF.

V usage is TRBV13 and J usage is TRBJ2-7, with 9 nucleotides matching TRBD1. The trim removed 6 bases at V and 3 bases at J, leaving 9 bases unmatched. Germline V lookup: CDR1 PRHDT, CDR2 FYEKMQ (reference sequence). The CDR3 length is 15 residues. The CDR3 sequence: CASSPPGQGGYEQYF. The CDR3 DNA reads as TGTGCCAGCAGTCCTCCGGGACAGGGTGGCTACGAGCAGTACTTC.

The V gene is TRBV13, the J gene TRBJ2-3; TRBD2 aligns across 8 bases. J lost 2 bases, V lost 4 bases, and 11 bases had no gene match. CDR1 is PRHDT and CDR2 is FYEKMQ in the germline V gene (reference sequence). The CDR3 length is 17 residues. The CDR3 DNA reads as TGTGCCAGCAGCTCCCGTTCGGGGGGGGAATTCACAGATACGCAGTATTTT. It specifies CASSSRSGGEFTDTQYF.

This chain's CDR3 is CASRERGGSNEQFF. DNA for the CDR3: TGTGCCAGTAGGGAGCGGGGGGGCAGCAATGAGCAGTTCTTC. V and J are TRBV19 and TRBJ2-1, with 10 bases identical to TRBD2. V shed 6 bases and J 6 bases; nucleotides not matched to a gene: 5. The CDR3 is made up of 14 amino acids. Germline loops: CDR1 LNHDA, CDR2 SQIVND (reference sequence).

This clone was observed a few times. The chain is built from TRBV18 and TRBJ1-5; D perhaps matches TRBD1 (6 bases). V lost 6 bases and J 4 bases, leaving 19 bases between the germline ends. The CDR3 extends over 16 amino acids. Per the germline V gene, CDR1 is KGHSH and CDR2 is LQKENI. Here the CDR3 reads CASSLFRGEKNQPQHF. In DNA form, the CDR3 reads TGTGCCAGCTCCCTGTTTAGGGGGGAGAAAAATCAGCCCCAGCATTTT.

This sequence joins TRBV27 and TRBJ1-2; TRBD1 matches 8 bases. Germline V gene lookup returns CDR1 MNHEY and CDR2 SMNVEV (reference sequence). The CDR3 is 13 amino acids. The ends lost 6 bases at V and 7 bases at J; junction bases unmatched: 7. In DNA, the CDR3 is TGTGCCAGCAGGGCGACAGGGGAGAGTGGCTACACCTTC. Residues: CASRATGESGYTF.

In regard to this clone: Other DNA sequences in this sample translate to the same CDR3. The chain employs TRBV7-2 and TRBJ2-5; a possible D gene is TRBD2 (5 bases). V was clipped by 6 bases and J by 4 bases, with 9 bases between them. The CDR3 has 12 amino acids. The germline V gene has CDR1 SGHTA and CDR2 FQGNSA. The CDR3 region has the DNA TGTGCCAGCAGTTTGGCGGGAGAGACCCAGTACTTC. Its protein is CASSLAGETQYF.